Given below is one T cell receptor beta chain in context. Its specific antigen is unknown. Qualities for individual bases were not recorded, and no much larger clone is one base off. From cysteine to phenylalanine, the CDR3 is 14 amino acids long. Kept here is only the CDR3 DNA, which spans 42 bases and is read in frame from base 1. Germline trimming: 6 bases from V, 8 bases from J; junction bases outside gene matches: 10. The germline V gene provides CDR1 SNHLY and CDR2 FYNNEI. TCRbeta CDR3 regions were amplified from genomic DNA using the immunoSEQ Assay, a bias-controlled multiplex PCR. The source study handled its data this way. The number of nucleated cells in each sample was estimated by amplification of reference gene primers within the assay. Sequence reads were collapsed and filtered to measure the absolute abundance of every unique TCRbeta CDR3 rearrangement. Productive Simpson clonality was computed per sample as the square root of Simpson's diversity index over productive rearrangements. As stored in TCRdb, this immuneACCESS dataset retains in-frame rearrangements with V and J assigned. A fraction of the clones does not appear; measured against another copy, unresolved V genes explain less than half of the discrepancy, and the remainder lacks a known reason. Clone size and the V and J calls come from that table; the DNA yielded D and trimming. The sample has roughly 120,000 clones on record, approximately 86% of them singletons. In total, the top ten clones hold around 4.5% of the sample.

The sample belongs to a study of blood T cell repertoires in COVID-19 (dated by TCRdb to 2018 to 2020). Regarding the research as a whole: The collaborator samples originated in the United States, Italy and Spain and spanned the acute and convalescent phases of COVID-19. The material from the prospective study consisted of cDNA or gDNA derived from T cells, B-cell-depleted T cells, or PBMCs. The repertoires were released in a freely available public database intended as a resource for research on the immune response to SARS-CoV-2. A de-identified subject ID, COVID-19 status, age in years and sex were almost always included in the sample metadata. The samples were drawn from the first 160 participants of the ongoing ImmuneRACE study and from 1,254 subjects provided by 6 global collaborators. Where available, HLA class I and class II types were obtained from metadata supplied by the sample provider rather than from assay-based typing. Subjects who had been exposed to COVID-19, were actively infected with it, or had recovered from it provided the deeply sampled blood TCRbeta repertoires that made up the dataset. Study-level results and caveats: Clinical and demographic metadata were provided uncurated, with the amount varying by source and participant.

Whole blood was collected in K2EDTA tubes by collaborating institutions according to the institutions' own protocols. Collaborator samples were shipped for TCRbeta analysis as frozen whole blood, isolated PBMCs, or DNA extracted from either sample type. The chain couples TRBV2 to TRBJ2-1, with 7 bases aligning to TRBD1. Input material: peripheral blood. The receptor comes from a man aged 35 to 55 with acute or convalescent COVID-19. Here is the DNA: TGTGCCAGCAGGGACAGGTATTGGTCCGATGAGCAGTTCTTC. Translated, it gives CASRDRYWSDEQFF.